The 24 T cell receptor beta chains in this list originate from one sample, sequenced in a study of cytomegalovirus exposure and HLA in healthy donors (dated by TCRdb to about 2017). Libraries came from the immunoSEQ multiplex PCR assay. Held by TCRdb, this immuneACCESS table contains in-frame sequences only and omits some clones. Under half of the omission traces to an unresolved V gene where checked; the cause of the rest is unknown. The sample data list approximately 230,000 clones, and about 88% of these were observed just once. The ten most abundant clones make up more than 10% of the sample. The sequencing sample was made of PBMCs. The receptors were sampled from a man between 18 and 29 years old in good health and CMV-seropositive.

The chain employs TRBV2 and TRBJ1-1; D is uncertain. CDR1 is SNHLY and CDR2 is FYNNEI in the germline V gene. The V and J ends lost 11 bases and 0 bases respectively, with 7 bases between them. This CDR3 has 11 residues. Written as DNA, the CDR3 is TGTGCCGGTCAGCTGAACACTGAAGCTTTCTTT. Amino acids: CAGQLNTEAFF.

The V call is TRBV5-1, the J call TRBJ2-1, with TRBD2 matching 11 bases. Per germline, CDR1 SGHRS and CDR2 YFSETQ. The V and J ends lost 3 bases and 7 bases, in that order; junction bases with no gene match: 12. This CDR3 is built from 17 residues. The DNA for the CDR3 is TGCGCCAGCAGCTCGCTAGCGGGAGGTTCCTCGTTGAATGAGCAGTTCTTC. Translation: CASSSLAGGSSLNEQFF.

A word on this clone: The sample carries other DNA sequences with the same CDR3. The V gene is TRBV14, the J gene TRBJ1-2, with TRBD1 matching 8 bases. The CDR3 has 14 amino acids. V dropped 4 bases and J dropped 5; count of bases not matched to a gene: 6. CDR1 is SGHDN and CDR2 is FVKESK in the germline V gene. The chain's CDR3 is CASSPVGQGYGYTF. The CDR3 DNA is TGTGCCAGCAGCCCTGTAGGACAGGGATATGGCTACACCTTC.

The chain joins TRBV6-5 to TRBJ2-2; D might be TRBD1 or TRBD2, each matching 5 bases. Deletions cut 6 bases from V and 1 base from J, with 9 bases between. Germline CDR1 MNHEY, CDR2 SVGAGI. CDR3 length: 14 residues. The chain's CDR3 is CASRSGQNTGELFF. CDR3 nucleotides: TGTGCCAGCAGATCGGGGCAGAACACCGGGGAGCTGTTTTTT.

The rearrangement links TRBV4-3 to TRBJ2-7, with 10 nucleotides matching TRBD2. This CDR3 comprises 18 residues. Germline assignment: CDR1 LGHNA and CDR2 YSLEER. The ends lost 0 bases at V and 5 bases at J; junction bases unmatched: 13. As DNA, the CDR3 is TGCGCCAGCAGCCAAGAATTACTAGCGGGATTGGGGGCTGACGAGCAGTACTTC. Translated: CASSQELLAGLGADEQYF.

The chain joins TRBV7-6 to TRBJ2-6; D gene uncertain. The V gene's germline CDR1 is SGHVS and CDR2 FNYEAQ. V was pared by 2 bases and J by 4 bases, with 9 bases between. This CDR3 comprises 15 residues. The CDR3 nucleotides read TGTGCCAGCAGCTTAATTTTCTCGGGGGCCAACGTCCTGACTTTC. Residues: CASSLIFSGANVLTF.

The genes are TRBV27 and TRBJ2-1; unclear D gene. The CDR3 extends over 12 amino acids. V lost 5 bases and J 4 bases, leaving 6 bases between the germline ends. CDR1 and CDR2 from the germline V gene are MNHEY and SMNVEV (reference sequence). The DNA of the CDR3 is TGTGCCAGCAGTCCTAATTACAATGAGCAGTTCTTC. This encodes CASSPNYNEQFF.

This clone was seen a single time. This sequence joins TRBV7-9 and TRBJ2-5; 10 bases map to TRBD2. The CDR3 loop spans 16 amino acids. Germline assignment: CDR1 SEHNR and CDR2 FQNEAQ (reference sequence). The ends lost 3 bases at V and 5 bases at J; junction bases unmatched: 9. The CDR3 region has the DNA TGTGCCAGCAGCTTTACTAGCGGGATAAACGTGGAGACCCAGTACTTC. This codes for CASSFTSGINVETQYF.

The chain is built from TRBV7-9 and TRBJ2-1; 8 nucleotides align to TRBD2. CDR3 length: 14 amino acids. With V trimmed by 5 bases and J by 4 bases, 4 bases remained unmatched. CDR1 is SEHNR, CDR2 FQNEAQ, per germline (reference sequence). CDR3 DNA sequence: TGTGCCAGCAGCCCAGCGGGAGTATACAATGAGCAGTTCTTC. Amino acid sequence: CASSPAGVYNEQFF.

The rearrangement uses TRBV7-8 and TRBJ1-5; D is unclear. V shed 1 base and J shed 3 bases, with 10 bases lying between them. Germline V gene data show CDR1 as SGHVS and CDR2 as FQNEAQ. This CDR3 is built from 15 residues. The CDR3 here is CASSLGRTLNQPQHF. As DNA, the CDR3 is TGTGCCAGCAGCTTAGGGCGGACCCTCAATCAGCCCCAGCATTTT.

The chain has TRBV9 and TRBJ1-1; D gene ambiguous. CDR3 length equals 14 residues. V was clipped by 0 bases and J by 6 bases, with 12 bases between them. Germline values: CDR1 SGDLS, CDR2 YYNGEE. The chain's CDR3 is CASSVAAGTPEAFF. The CDR3 coding sequence is TGTGCCAGCAGCGTAGCGGCGGGTACCCCTGAAGCTTTCTTT.

The CDR3 DNA reads TGTGCCAGCAAGTGGACAGGGGAGAAGGACGAGCAGTACTTC. Its translation: CASKWTGEKDEQYF. The chain couples TRBV28 to TRBJ2-7; 9 nucleotides agree with TRBD1. CDR1 and CDR2 from the germline V gene are MDHEN and SYDVKM. This CDR3 is built from 14 residues. J lost 5 bases, V lost 7 bases, and 9 bases had no gene match.

A single count supports this clone. The chain has TRBV25-1 and TRBJ2-2; 11 positions match TRBD2. This CDR3 has 16 amino acids. Germline CDR1 MGHDK, CDR2 SYGVNS. J gave up 5 bases and V 2 bases, and 4 bases lay outside the gene matches. CDR3 sequence (DNA): TGTGCCAGCAGTGAAACTAGCGGGAGCAAGACCGGGGAGCTGTTTTTT. Protein product: CASSETSGSKTGELFF.

This chain uses TRBV7-2 with TRBJ2-1, with D unclear. This CDR3 is 15 amino acids long. The V gene's germline CDR1 is SGHTA and CDR2 FQGNSA. Trimming took 5 bases from V and 7 from J, leaving 18 bases between them. As DNA, the CDR3 is TGTGCCAGCAGCCCGGTCCCGTCCTCGGATAATGAGCAGTTCTTC. It codes for CASSPVPSSDNEQFF. The variable domain in full, with the rest retrieved from reference TRBV7-2 and TRBJ2-1, is GAGVSQSPSNKVTEKGKDVELRCDPISGHTALYWYRQSLGQGLEFLIYFQGNSAPDKSGLPSDRFSAERTGGSVSTLTIQRTQQEDSAVYLCASSPVPSSDNEQFFGPGTRLTVL.

The chain recombines TRBV6-5 with TRBJ2-7; TRBD2 agrees at 11 bases. V lost 4 bases to trimming and J lost 3 bases; unmatched junction nucleotides: 5. Per the germline V gene, CDR1 is MNHEY and CDR2 is SVGAGI. The CDR3 contains 15 residues. CDR3 protein: CASSSWTSGYYEQYF. In DNA, the CDR3 is TGTGCCAGCAGTTCTTGGACTAGCGGGTACTACGAGCAGTACTTC.

This clone was recorded only once. V usage is TRBV6-5 and J usage is TRBJ1-2; tentatively, D is TRBD1 (5 bases). Germline CDR1 reads MNHEY; CDR2 reads SVGAGI. This CDR3 has 16 residues. Deletions cut 2 bases from V and 5 bases from J, with 18 bases between. In DNA form, the CDR3 reads TGTGCCAGCAGTTACATGGACGGCGGGGCCCGTTATGGCTACACCTTC. Translated, it gives CASSYMDGGARYGYTF.

The DNA of the CDR3 is TGTGCCAGCAGTTCCGACACGATAAAAACCCTAGCGGGAGTCTACAATGAGCAGTTCTTC. Protein product: CASSSDTIKTLAGVYNEQFF. The J gene is TRBJ2-1, the V gene TRBV27; 10 bases agree with TRBD2. Germline CDR1 reads MNHEY; CDR2 reads SMNVEV (reference sequence). With V trimmed by 4 bases and J by 3 bases, 18 bases remained unmatched. This CDR3 has 20 amino acids.

The genes are TRBV29-1 and TRBJ2-7, with 10 bases identical to TRBD1. Germline V CDR1 and CDR2: SQVTM, ANQGSEA. This CDR3 spans 14 amino acids. The CDR3 spells CNKGQGRSPLKQYF. The CDR3, as DNA: TGCAATAAGGGACAGGGGCGCTCCCCTCTCAAGCAGTACTTC.

The gene calls are TRBV11-2 and TRBJ2-2; D unclear. Germline loops: CDR1 SGHAT, CDR2 FQNNGV. Between the trimmed V and J ends, which lost 3 bases and 0 bases, there was a span of 5 bases. This CDR3 has 14 amino acids. DNA for the CDR3: TGTGCCAGCAGCTTTACACCGAACACCGGGGAGCTGTTTTTT. Translating it yields CASSFTPNTGELFF.

The chain employs TRBV6-1 and TRBJ1-3; D is ambiguous. With 5 bases removed from V and 0 bases from J, the gap between germline ends came to 8 bases. CDR1 and CDR2 from the germline V gene are MNHNS and SASEGT. This CDR3 has 14 amino acids. In DNA form, the CDR3 reads TGTGCCAGCAGTCCGGAAATCTCTGGAAACACCATATATTTT. It codes for CASSPEISGNTIYF.

The chain carries TRBV5-1 and TRBJ1-1; 9 bases match TRBD1. Trimming took 5 bases from V and 4 from J; bases not matched to a gene: 6. The V gene's germline CDR1 is SGHRS and CDR2 YFSETQ. The CDR3 extends over 14 amino acids. The CDR3 loop reads CASRGQGGGTEAFF. The CDR3 coding sequence is TGCGCCAGCAGGGGACAGGGTGGAGGCACTGAAGCTTTCTTT.

There are a few counts of this clone. This sequence joins TRBV18 and TRBJ2-7; 9 bases fit TRBD2. Germline loops: CDR1 KGHSH, CDR2 LQKENI. The CDR3 consists of 18 residues. J gave up 2 bases and V 6 bases, and 17 bases lay outside the gene matches. CDR3 amino acids: CASSPRGERGASAYEQYF. CDR3 coding DNA: TGTGCCAGCTCCCCGAGGGGCGAGCGGGGGGCGTCCGCCTACGAGCAGTACTTC.

The table lists this clone with a count of one. The chain uses TRBV10-2 and TRBJ1-1; D not resolved. V lost 1 base and J 3 bases, leaving 6 bases between the germline ends. The CDR3 is 13 amino acids. Germline V lookup: CDR1 WSHSY, CDR2 SAAADI. The CDR3 DNA follows: TGCGCCAGCAGTGAGTATGGGGACACTGAAGCTTTCTTT. As protein: CASSEYGDTEAFF.

The rearrangement joins TRBV5-1 to TRBJ2-1, with 8 positions matching TRBD2. Germline CDR1 SGHRS, CDR2 YFSETQ. With 4 bases clipped from V and 1 base from J, the junction kept 4 bases outside the gene matches. This CDR3 has 15 residues. CDR3 sequence (DNA): TGCGCCAGCAGCGTAAGCGGGAGTTCCTACAATGAGCAGTTCTTC. Protein product: CASSVSGSSYNEQFF.